These 8 T cell receptor beta chains were sequenced from one sample in a study of molecular identifiers for immune sequencing clone quantification. TCRdb analysed the PCR reads with MiXCR anew, one entry per CDR3 protein. This sample has hundreds of thousands of distinct CDR3 sequences; 25% occur once, and the top ten carry about 0.84%. The sample consisted of naive CD8+ T cells from blood, with Jurkat cell RNA spiked in. The subset: FACS-sorted CD8+CD4-CCR7+CD45RA+ naive T cells. The receptors here all came from a human donor in good health. Some libraries in this study had Jurkat cell RNA spiked in.

V and J are TRBV19 and TRBJ2-7, with D possibly called TRBD1 or TRBD2 (5 bases each). This CDR3 has 13 residues. Germline loops: CDR1 LNHDA, CDR2 SQIVND (reference sequence). V gave up 8 bases and J gave up 2 bases, with 13 bases separating them. The CDR3, as DNA: TGTGCCAGTTGTCCGGGACGGACCTACGAGCAGTACTTC. Its protein product is CASCPGRTYEQYF.

Ten or more counts support this clonotype. The chain is built from TRBV29-1 and TRBJ2-5; possible D gene TRBD1, 5 bases. Germline loops: CDR1 SQVTM, CDR2 ANQGSEA. Trimming cost V 4 bases and J 1 base, with 10 bases left between them. CDR3 length: 13 amino acids. CDR3 in DNA: TGCAGCGTTGTGTCCGACAGCCAAGAGACCCAGTACTTC. This gives the protein CSVVSDSQETQYF.

This chain uses TRBV18 with TRBJ2-7; 8 nucleotides line up with TRBD1. V shed 4 bases, J shed 2 bases, and the junction held 4 bases outside the gene matches. Germline V lookup: CDR1 KGHSH, CDR2 LQKENI. CDR3 length: 14 residues. The DNA of the CDR3 is TGTGCCAGCTCACGGACAGGGCCGGCCTACGAGCAGTACTTC. Translation gives CASSRTGPAYEQYF.

This clonotype was observed a handful of times. The chain carries TRBV19 and TRBJ1-6; D may be TRBD1 (6 bases). The length of the CDR3 is 14 residues. V lost 10 bases to trimming and J lost 9 bases, with 19 bases between them. The germline V gene encodes CDR1 LNHDA and CDR2 SQIVND (reference sequence). CDR3 coding DNA: TGTGCCACCTCTTGGGGGCCGGGCCCTTCACCCCTCCACTTT. Its protein product is CATSWGPGPSPLHF.

V is TRBV10-1 and J is TRBJ2-3, with TRBD2 identical over 12 bases. Germline CDR1 reads WNHNN; CDR2 reads SYGVQD (reference sequence). Germline trimming cut 7 bases from V and 6 bases from J; bases unmatched to any gene: 8. The CDR3 contains 15 residues. The CDR3 is CASTRPLAGGDTQYF. The CDR3 DNA reads TGCGCCAGCACAAGGCCTCTAGCGGGGGGGGATACGCAGTATTTT.

In its sample, this clonotype was seen a few times. This rearrangement joins TRBV30 to TRBJ2-7; D may match TRBD1 or TRBD2 (5 bases each). V was pared by 3 bases and J by 4 bases, with 16 bases between. Germline V lookup: CDR1 GTSNPN, CDR2 SVGIG (reference sequence). CDR3 length: 14 residues. CDR3 sequence (DNA): TGTGCCTGGAGCGAGACCGGGACGTTTTACGAGCAGTACTTC. Its protein is CAWSETGTFYEQYF.

This clonotype was seen repeatedly, ten times or more. CDR3 bases: TGTGCCAGTAGTTTAGCGCCCAGCTCCTACAATGAGCAGTTCTTC. It specifies CASSLAPSSYNEQFF. The V gene is TRBV7-8, the J gene TRBJ2-1, with TRBD2 as a possible D gene (5 bases). Looked up from germline, CDR1 is SGHVS and CDR2 is FQNEAQ. This CDR3 contains 15 residues. The V and J ends lost 9 bases and 0 bases respectively, with 15 bases between them.

Details on this clonotype: This may be a read error, as it is one base from a much larger clone. For the CDR3, the DNA is TGTGCCGGCAGCCCAACCGATACAGATACGCAGTATTTT. This translates into CAGSPTDTDTQYF. The chain joins TRBV6-5 to TRBJ2-3; D not resolved. CDR1 MNHEY and CDR2 SVGAGI come from the germline V gene. This CDR3 has 13 residues.